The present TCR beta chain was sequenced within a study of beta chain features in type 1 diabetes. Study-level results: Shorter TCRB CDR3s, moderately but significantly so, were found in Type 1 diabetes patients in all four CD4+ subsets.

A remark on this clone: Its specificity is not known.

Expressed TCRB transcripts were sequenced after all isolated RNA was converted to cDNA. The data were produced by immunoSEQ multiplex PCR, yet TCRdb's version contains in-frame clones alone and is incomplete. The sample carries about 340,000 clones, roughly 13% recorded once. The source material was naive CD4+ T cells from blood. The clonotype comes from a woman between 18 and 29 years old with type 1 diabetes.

CDR3 DNA: TGTGCCAGCAGCCTGAGAGCGGGAGCAGGCACAGATACGCAGTATTTT. It codes for CASSLRAGAGTDTQYF. The chain links TRBV5-4 to TRBJ2-3; 8 nucleotides agree with TRBD2. This CDR3 contains 16 residues. Losses at the gene ends were 4 bases for V and 1 base for J; bases not matched to a gene: 8. Germline CDR1 SGHNT, CDR2 YYREEE (reference sequence).